The clone carrying this T cell receptor beta chain was seen just once. This entry belongs to a study of blood T cell repertoires in COVID-19. Turning to the study itself: Material from acute and convalescent COVID-19 was sourced from the United States, Italy and Spain. T cells, B-cell-depleted T cells, or PBMCs supplied cDNA or gDNA.

In the authors' methods: The assay estimated nucleated cells by amplifying reference gene primers. The data were produced by immunoSEQ multiplex PCR, yet TCRdb's version contains in-frame clones alone and is incomplete. V and J calls and clone size are as listed in that table; D and trimming were resolved from the DNA. The sample holds over 400,000 clones; about nine tenths are singletons and the top ten take 1.4%. Germline loops: CDR1 SGDLS, CDR2 YYNGEE. The CDR3 runs 16 residues. J was trimmed by 2 bases and V by 4 bases; bases with no gene match: 8. The sample comprised peripheral blood. V and J are TRBV9 and TRBJ2-1; the match to TRBD2 covers 8 bases. This TCR was sampled from a woman aged 30 to 39 with active or convalescent COVID-19. This chain's CDR3 is CASSPIGGLAYNEQFF. Here the CDR3 DNA reads TGTGCCAGCAGCCCCATAGGGGGACTAGCCTACAATGAGCAGTTCTTC.